Presented here are 7 T cell receptor beta chains from one specimen sequenced in a study of cytomegalovirus exposure and HLA in healthy donors. Amplification used 60 Vbeta primers and 13 Jbeta primers. Profiling relied on immunoSEQ multiplex PCR, and the TCRdb table lists in-frame clones only, not all of them. The sample has around 180,000 clones; 79% are singletons. Specimen: PBMCs. The receptors come from a woman in her thirties or forties in good health and CMV-seronegative.

The genes are TRBV5-1 and TRBJ1-6; TRBD1 matches at 8 bases. The CDR3 is made up of 14 amino acids. Germline V CDR1 and CDR2: SGHRS, YFSETQ. Trimming at V came to 3 bases and at J to 5 bases, leaving 1 base not matched to a gene. The CDR3 DNA follows: TGCGCCAGCAGCTGGACAGGGAATAATTCACCCCTCCACTTT. This sequence encodes CASSWTGNNSPLHF.

The chain carries TRBV27 and TRBJ1-1, with D possibly being TRBD1 (5 bases). Germline CDR1 MNHEY, CDR2 SMNVEV (reference sequence). This CDR3 region has 16 residues. V was cut by 3 bases and J by 1 base, with 15 bases left in between. This CDR3 reads CASSFGRGRTNTEAFF. CDR3 sequence (DNA): TGTGCCAGCAGTTTCGGGAGGGGCAGAACGAACACTGAAGCTTTCTTT.

The chain uses TRBV5-1 and TRBJ2-2; D is possibly TRBD2 (6 bases). V dropped 1 base and J dropped 4 bases, with 17 bases sitting between them. CDR1 is SGHRS and CDR2 is YFSETQ in the germline V gene. The CDR3 contains 17 residues. The CDR3 coding sequence is TGCGCCAGCAGCTTGTCGGTGGCGGGGATAAGCACCGGGGAGCTGTTTTTT. Its protein product is CASSLSVAGISTGELFF.

The rearrangement links TRBV28 to TRBJ1-5; 7 bases are a match to TRBD1. This CDR3 contains 15 residues. Germline CDR1 is MDHEN and CDR2 is SYDVKM. V trimming: 3 bases; J trimming: 7 bases; junction bases outside the gene matches: 9. The CDR3 region is CASSFRQGAWQPQHF. The DNA of the CDR3 is TGTGCCAGCAGTTTTAGACAGGGAGCTTGGCAGCCCCAGCATTTT.

V and J are TRBV11-2 and TRBJ1-3, with TRBD1 identical over 9 bases. Germline V gene sequence: CDR1 SGHAT, CDR2 FQNNGV. The CDR3 totals 14 residues. V shed 5 bases, J shed 4 bases, and the junction held 3 bases outside the gene matches. This CDR3 is CASSRGQGGNTIYF. The CDR3 nucleotides read TGTGCCAGCAGCCGCGGACAGGGGGGAAACACCATATATTTT.

The chain has TRBV5-6 and TRBJ1-1, with TRBD1 as a possible D gene (6 bases). The CDR3 covers 15 residues. Germline CDR1 and CDR2: SGHDT and YYEEEE. V was shortened by 4 bases and J by 1 base, with 14 bases between the two germline ends. Here the CDR3 DNA reads TGTGCCAGCAGCGGAATACAGGGCGCGAACACTGAAGCTTTCTTT. This sequence encodes CASSGIQGANTEAFF.

The rearrangement joins TRBV19 to TRBJ2-5, with TRBD1 identical over 9 bases. CDR3 length: 14 residues. Germline V gene data show CDR1 as LNHDA and CDR2 as SQIVND (reference sequence). Trimming removed 4 bases from V and 6 bases from J; junction bases left unmatched: 6. CDR3 amino acids: CASSTRDREKTQYF. In DNA form, the CDR3 reads TGTGCCAGTAGTACCCGGGACAGGGAAAAGACCCAGTACTTC.